These 27 T cell receptor beta chains were all obtained from the same sample, sequenced in a study of T cell repertoires in ileal Crohn's disease. The repertoire was sequenced with immunoSEQ multiplex PCR; TCRdb's copy has only in-frame clones and lacks some. The table records approximately 4,000 clones, more than 65% of them present only once. Sample: ileal tissue. These receptors were collected from an adult with Crohn's disease.

The sample holds a few counts of this clone. This chain connects TRBV5-4 to TRBJ2-3; 7 nucleotides agree with TRBD1. CDR3 length: 14 amino acids. V was pared by 0 bases and J by 6 bases, with 4 bases of the junction left unmatched. The germline gives CDR1 SGHNT, CDR2 YYREEE (reference sequence). The CDR3 loop reads CASSLALQGDTQYF. The CDR3 coding sequence is TGTGCCAGCAGCTTGGCCTTACAGGGGGATACGCAGTATTTT. The variable domain in full, with the rest retrieved from reference TRBV5-4 and TRBJ2-3, is ETGVTQSPTHLIKTRGQQVTLRCSSQSGHNTVSWYQQALGQGPQFIFQYYREEENGRGNFPPRFSGLQFPNYSSELNVNALELDDSALYLCASSLALQGDTQYFGPGTRLTVL.

The chain combines TRBV14 with TRBJ1-2, with D hard to call. CDR1 and CDR2 from the germline V gene are SGHDN and FVKESK. The CDR3 runs to 12 residues. Trimming cost V 4 bases and J 4 bases, with 7 bases left between them. This CDR3 reads CASSPSPYGYTF. In DNA form, the CDR3 reads TGTGCCAGCAGCCCCAGTCCCTATGGCTACACCTTC.

The chain recombines TRBV9 with TRBJ1-5, with D perhaps TRBD1 (6 bases). The CDR3 runs 16 residues. Germline CDR1 SGDLS, CDR2 YYNGEE. Trimming cost V 0 bases and J 4 bases, with 14 bases left between them. DNA for the CDR3: TGTGCCAGCAGCGTAGATCCGGACAGAGCAAATCAGCCCCAGCATTTT. Protein sequence: CASSVDPDRANQPQHF.

This clone was observed a few times. The J gene is TRBJ2-7, the V gene TRBV7-2; tentatively, D is TRBD2 (6 bases). CDR1 SGHTA and CDR2 FQGNSA come from the germline V gene. The CDR3 totals 11 residues. The ends were cut back, 5 bases at V and 7 bases at J, with 9 bases in the middle. CDR3 loop: CASSPGVEQYF. The CDR3 DNA sequence: TGTGCCAGCAGCCCGGGAGTTGAGCAGTACTTC.

This clone was picked up a small number of times. The chain has TRBV25-1 and TRBJ2-7, with TRBD1 matching over 8 bases. The CDR3 extends over 17 amino acids. The germline V gene has CDR1 MGHDK and CDR2 SYGVNS. V lost 6 bases to trimming and J lost 4 bases; unmatched junction nucleotides: 17. The CDR3: CASRLSIGDRRLYEQYF. For the CDR3, the DNA is TGTGCCAGCAGATTATCAATTGGGGACAGGAGACTTTACGAGCAGTACTTC.

DNA of the CDR3: TGTGCCAGCAGTTCCTTTCGGGCAGGGAAGGGTGAAAAACTGTTTTTT. Translation gives CASSSFRAGKGEKLFF. The rearrangement links TRBV6-5 to TRBJ1-4; TRBD1 is a possible D gene (5 bases). CDR1 and CDR2 from the germline V gene are MNHEY and SVGAGI. CDR3 length: 16 residues. Trimming left V 4 bases short and J 7 bases short, with 19 bases between.

This sequence joins TRBV7-9 and TRBJ2-3, with 13 bases that match TRBD2. Per the germline V gene, CDR1 is SEHNR and CDR2 is FQNEAQ (reference sequence). The CDR3 contains 16 residues. Trimming removed 4 bases from V and 3 bases from J; junction bases left unmatched: 4. The CDR3 DNA reads as TGTGCCAGCAGCTCCCGGACTAGCGGGAGAACAGATACGCAGTATTTT. Its protein product is CASSSRTSGRTDTQYF.

This clone was seen a handful of times. The V and J genes are TRBV5-6 and TRBJ2-7; 9 bases fit TRBD1. This CDR3 is built from 14 residues. Germline V gives CDR1 SGHDT, CDR2 YYEEEE. Trimming at V came to 3 bases and at J to 1 base, leaving 2 bases not matched to a gene. The CDR3 DNA sequence: TGTGCCAGCAGCTACGGGACAGGGTCCTACGAGCAGTACTTC. This translates into CASSYGTGSYEQYF.

The genes are TRBV7-8 and TRBJ1-2; D gene ambiguous. The CDR3 contains 13 residues. The germline V gene encodes CDR1 SGHVS and CDR2 FQNEAQ. V was clipped by 2 bases and J by 1 base, with 5 bases between them. The CDR3 DNA reads as TGTGCCAGCAGCTTAACAGTTAACTATGGCTACACCTTC. Its translation: CASSLTVNYGYTF.

The gene calls are TRBV7-2 and TRBJ2-7; 8 bases are a match to TRBD1. The CDR3 has 14 amino acids. The ends lost 4 bases at V and 3 bases at J; junction bases unmatched: 5. CDR1 and CDR2 (germline): SGHTA, FQGNSA. The CDR3 DNA reads as TGTGCCAGCAGCTCAGGACAGGGTTACTACGAGCAGTACTTC. Translated, it gives CASSSGQGYYEQYF.

The chain employs TRBV29-1 and TRBJ2-2; D may be TRBD1 (5 bases). Looked up from germline, CDR1 is SQVTM and CDR2 is ANQGSEA. This CDR3 region has 12 residues. Here the CDR3 DNA reads TGCAGTTACAGGCGAAACACCGGGGAGCTGTTTTTT. This codes for CSYRRNTGELFF.

The chain couples TRBV21-1 to TRBJ1-2; the table assigns TRBD1, which was not confirmed against the DNA. TRBV21-1 is labeled a pseudogene. CDR3 length equals 14 residues. This CDR3 reads CASSNPDRGEGYTF. The CDR3, as DNA: TGTGCCAGCAGCAATCCCGACAGGGGGGAAGGCTACACCTTC.

The V gene is TRBV7-2, the J gene TRBJ2-7; TRBD2 is a possible D gene (6 bases). The germline V and J ends were trimmed by 0 bases and 3 bases, with 9 bases remaining between them. Germline assignment: CDR1 SGHTA and CDR2 FQGNSA. The CDR3 covers 14 residues. CDR3 DNA: TGTGCCAGCAGCTTAGCCCCTAGCGTCTACGAGCAGTACTTC. It specifies CASSLAPSVYEQYF.

This clone appeared a single time. The chain uses TRBV19 and TRBJ2-3; the D gene is possibly TRBD2 (5 bases). Germline values: CDR1 LNHDA, CDR2 SQIVND (reference sequence). The CDR3 covers 14 residues. Trimming pared 5 bases from V and 3 bases from J, leaving 12 bases between. The CDR3 nucleotides read TGTGCCAGTAGTTTCGAGGGCTTAACAGATACGCAGTATTTT. It yields the protein CASSFEGLTDTQYF.

The rearrangement joins TRBV7-2 to TRBJ2-1; possibly TRBD1 for D (5 bases). CDR3 size: 14 residues. Trimming cost V 3 bases and J 6 bases, with 12 bases left between them. CDR1 is SGHTA and CDR2 is FQGNSA in the germline V gene. CDR3 region: CASSLAQGLNEQFF. The DNA for the CDR3 is TGTGCCAGCAGCTTGGCGCAGGGCCTCAATGAGCAGTTCTTC.

This chain joins TRBV29-1 and TRBJ2-1; 8 nucleotides align to TRBD1. Per germline, CDR1 SQVTM and CDR2 ANQGSEA. This CDR3 contains 17 residues. V gave up 1 base and J gave up 0 bases; unmatched junction bases: 8. CDR3 DNA: TGCAGCGTTGAAGTCCAGGGGGCCTACCTCTCCTACAATGAGCAGTTCTTC. Residues: CSVEVQGAYLSYNEQFF.

The chain links TRBV6-1 to TRBJ2-3; D is uncertain. Germline loops: CDR1 MNHNS, CDR2 SASEGT. The V gene lost 8 bases and the J gene lost 1 base, with 7 bases spanning the gap. This CDR3 has 12 residues. This CDR3 reads CASAQRTDTQYF. The CDR3 nucleotides read TGTGCCAGCGCACAGCGCACAGATACGCAGTATTTT.

By frequency in the sample, this clone is large. The chain has TRBV19 and TRBJ1-5; possible D gene TRBD1, 6 bases. In germline, CDR1 is LNHDA, CDR2 SQIVND (reference sequence). Trimming removed 6 bases at V and 2 bases at J, with 14 bases between. CDR3 length equals 15 residues. The CDR3 bases are TGTGCCAGTAGCAGTTACAGGGTAGGCAATCAGCCCCAGCATTTT. This encodes CASSSYRVGNQPQHF.

This clone was found once. One junction end does not reproduce the germline sequence, and a read error may be involved. The chain recombines TRBV11-2 with TRBJ2-7; D might be TRBD1 (5 bases). This CDR3 has 14 residues. The V gene's germline CDR1 is SGHAT and CDR2 FQNNGV. The CDR3 region has the DNA TGCGCCAGCAGCCCCTCGACAGATTCCTACGAGCAGTACTTC. Encoded protein: CASSPSTDSYEQYF.

The rearrangement joins TRBV5-8 to TRBJ2-3; maybe TRBD2 (5 bases). Trimming stripped 0 bases from V and 7 bases from J, with 15 bases between. Germline loops: CDR1 SGHTS, CDR2 YDEGEE. CDR3 length: 15 amino acids. The CDR3 DNA sequence: TGTGCCAGCAGCTTGGTTGACTTGGAGGAGAATACGCAGTATTTT. Its protein product is CASSLVDLEENTQYF.

CDR3 loop: CASSPPRHPTSGGVYEQYF. CDR3 in DNA: TGTGCCAGCAGCCCACCCCGCCACCCCACTAGCGGGGGGGTCTACGAGCAGTACTTC. The rearrangement joins TRBV7-9 to TRBJ2-7; 13 bases map to TRBD2. With 5 bases clipped from V and 3 bases from J, the junction kept 16 bases outside the gene matches. Germline V gene lookup returns CDR1 SEHNR and CDR2 FQNEAQ (reference sequence). This CDR3 comprises 19 residues.

The chain is built from TRBV11-2 and TRBJ2-7; a possible D gene is TRBD2 (6 bases). Trimming left V 5 bases short and J 3 bases short, with 17 bases between. CDR1 and CDR2 (germline): SGHAT, FQNNGV. This CDR3 has 15 residues. CDR3 coding DNA: TGTGCCAGCAGCCTAGCGCGGGACGTTCTCTACGAGCAGTACTTC. Protein sequence: CASSLARDVLYEQYF.

The rearrangement uses TRBV18 and TRBJ1-3, with D unresolved. Looked up from germline, CDR1 is KGHSH and CDR2 is LQKENI. The V end was cut by 3 bases, the J end by 1 base, with 10 bases between. The CDR3 contains 15 residues. DNA of the CDR3: TGTGCCAGCTCACCCAACAGCCAGTCTGGAAACACCATATATTTT. Translation: CASSPNSQSGNTIYF.

The V and J genes are TRBV10-2 and TRBJ1-1, with 9 bases fitting TRBD1. The V and J ends lost 5 bases and 3 bases, in that order; junction bases with no gene match: 13. This CDR3 has 17 residues. The germline V gene has CDR1 WSHSY and CDR2 SAAADI. CDR3 nucleotides: TGCGCCAGCAGTCCCCGGGACAGGGACTCTGGGGACACTGAAGCTTTCTTT. As protein: CASSPRDRDSGDTEAFF.

The genes are TRBV5-4 and TRBJ1-6; 7 nucleotides line up with TRBD1. V lost 3 bases to trimming and J lost 6 bases; unmatched junction nucleotides: 3. The CDR3 has 14 residues. Per the germline V gene, CDR1 is SGHNT and CDR2 is YYREEE (reference sequence). CDR3 amino acids: CASSWGQPNSPLHF. The CDR3 coding sequence is TGTGCCAGCAGCTGGGGACAGCCTAATTCACCCCTCCACTTT.

This clone was detected a few times. The gene calls are TRBV4-1 and TRBJ1-4; D is undetermined. Germline assignment: CDR1 MGHRA and CDR2 YSYEKL. V lost 3 bases, J lost 8 bases, and 7 bases lay in between. The CDR3 is 12 amino acids. The CDR3 DNA reads TGCGCCAGCAGCCACTCGGGGGAAAAACTGTTTTTT. Its translation: CASSHSGEKLFF.

This clone has more than one count but fewer than ten. The chain carries TRBV6-5 and TRBJ1-6, with 8 bases identical to TRBD1. Unmatched junction bases numbered 4, after V lost 6 bases and J lost 6 bases. Germline V gene lookup returns CDR1 MNHEY and CDR2 SVGAGI. CDR3 length: 14 amino acids. This chain's CDR3 is CASSLDRANSPLHF. CDR3 DNA: TGTGCCAGCAGCCTGGACAGGGCTAATTCACCCCTCCACTTT.